This record concerns one T cell receptor beta chain sequence. This clone's antigen is unknown. Per-nucleotide qualities are absent, and no much larger clonotype sits a single base away. One collaborating source in Seattle enrolled patients while the patients were actively infected and followed the patients over time throughout the course of disease. The collaborating institutions used their own protocols to collect whole blood in K2EDTA tubes. For TCRbeta analysis, collaborators shipped samples as frozen whole blood, isolated PBMCs, or DNA extracted from either of those sample types. The record originates from a study of blood T cell repertoires in COVID-19 (dated by TCRdb to 2019 to 2021). Notes on the research overall: Samples from collaborators originated in the United States, Italy and Spain and spanned both the acute and convalescent phases of COVID-19. The material from the prospective study consisted of cDNA or gDNA derived from T cells, B-cell-depleted T cells, or PBMCs. Subjects who had been exposed to COVID-19, were actively infected with it, or had recovered from it provided the deeply sampled blood TCRbeta repertoires that made up the dataset. The repertoires were made available in a free public database intended to serve as a resource for research on the immune response to SARS-CoV-2. The samples were drawn from two sources: the first 160 participants of the ongoing ImmuneRACE study, and 1,254 subjects contributed by 6 global collaborators. A de-identified subject ID, COVID-19 status, age in years and sex were almost always included in the sample metadata. HLA class I and class II types, where available, came from metadata supplied by the sample provider rather than from assay-based typing.

TCRbeta CDR3 regions were amplified from genomic DNA using the immunoSEQ Assay, a bias-controlled multiplex PCR. As for the original processing: The number of nucleated cells in each sample was estimated from the amplification of reference gene primers within the assay. Sequence reads were collapsed and filtered to measure the absolute abundance of every unique TCRbeta CDR3 rearrangement. For each sample, productive Simpson clonality was calculated as the square root of Simpson's diversity index across productive rearrangements. What TCRdb holds here is the immuneACCESS table cut down to in-frame rearrangements. Part of the clones is not present; checked against another copy, under half of the missing clones reflect an unresolved V gene, and the others are unexplained. V and J calls plus clone size are reproduced from that table; the DNA served to infer D and trimming. Counted in this sample were 200,000 to 250,000 clones; around 90% of them appeared once. The top ten clonotypes cover approximately 0.8% of the sample.

Broad study findings and their caveats: How much clinical and demographic metadata was included differed by source and by participant, and the metadata was provided uncurated.

CDR1 and CDR2 (SNHLY, FYNNEI) derive from the germline V gene. The CDR3 starts with the cysteine, ends with the phenylalanine, and has 17 residues. The retained sequence is limited to the CDR3, 51 bases, with the frame set at the first base. From V the trimming removes 4 bases and from J it removes 4 bases, while the gene matches leave 12 bases of the junction unaccounted for. The sequencing sample was made of peripheral blood. This clonotype originated in a man aged 25-45 years with COVID-19, enrolled during active disease. The sequence joins TRBV2 to TRBJ2-3; the junction holds 9 bases that match TRBD2. The DNA is TGTGCCAGCAGTGTCCCGAGCGGGGGGTCTAGGCCAGATACGCAGTATTTT. This translates into CASSVPSGGSRPDTQYF.